The rows below give T cell receptor beta chains drawn from one sample of a study of T cells in Graves' hyperthyroidism and ophthalmopathy. In TCRdb, the multiplex PCR reads were re-called with MiXCR into one record per CDR3 protein. The sample carries some 690,000 distinct CDR3 sequences, roughly 17% recorded once. The sample taken for sequencing was blood. All receptors derive from a man in his fifties or sixties with Graves' hyperthyroidism. Both conserved end residues are part of each CDR3. The order of the fields is clone size, J gene, V gene, D gene, CDR3 length, CDR3 DNA, CDR3 protein. A D gene is named only where the DNA matches it firmly. Not all rows give a size; the values are once, few, many and, for expanded clones, a class.

size: -; J: TRBJ2-4; V: TRBV28; D: -; length: 13; DNA: TGTGCCAGCAGTTTGCCCAGCAAAAACATTCAGTACTTC; CDR3: CASSLPSKNIQYF
size: many; J: TRBJ2-7; V: TRBV7-3; D: TRBD2; length: 15; DNA: TGTGCCAGCAGCAAACTAGCGGGAGGTGGCTACGAGCAGTACTTC; CDR3: CASSKLAGGGYEQYF
size: few; J: TRBJ2-5; V: TRBV6-1; D: -; length: 15; DNA: TGTGCCAGCACCAAAGGACTTCAAACGGGAGAGACCCAGTACTTC; CDR3: CASTKGLQTGETQYF
size: many; J: TRBJ1-2; V: TRBV12-3/TRBV12-4; D: -; length: 14; DNA: TGTGCCAGCAGTTTGAGAGATCGTGGGGATGGCTACACCTTC; CDR3: CASSLRDRGDGYTF
size: -; J: TRBJ1-5; V: TRBV19; D: TRBD1; length: 15; DNA: TGTGCCAGCCACCGGGACAGATTTAGCAATCAGCCCCAGCATTTT; CDR3: CASHRDRFSNQPQHF
size: many; J: TRBJ1-1; V: TRBV28; D: TRBD1; length: 16; DNA: TGTGCCAGCAGTTTGGCCCCAGGGACAGGGAACACTGAAGCTTTCTTT; CDR3: CASSLAPGTGNTEAFF
size: -; J: TRBJ2-1; V: TRBV5-8; D: -; length: 18; DNA: TGTGCCAGCAGCTTGGGGTCTTCTTTGGGTTCCTCCTACAATGAGCAGTTCTTC; CDR3: CASSLGSSLGSSYNEQFF
size: many; J: TRBJ1-5; V: TRBV3-1; D: TRBD1; length: 14; DNA: TGTGCCAGCAGTCCCGGGACAGGGGTTCAGCCCCAGCATTTT; CDR3: CASSPGTGVQPQHF
size: many; J: TRBJ2-2; V: TRBV7-8; D: -; length: 15; DNA: TGTGCCAGCAGCGAGTGGGGGAGTGGGACCGGGGAGCTGTTTTTT; CDR3: CASSEWGSGTGELFF
size: many; J: TRBJ2-3; V: TRBV7-3; D: -; length: 17; DNA: TGTGCCAGCAGCTTATTTGGAACAGGATTTAGCACAGATACGCAGTATTTT; CDR3: CASSLFGTGFSTDTQYF
size: -; J: TRBJ2-7; V: TRBV27; D: -; length: 14; DNA: TGTGCCAGCAGTCCGATCCCACTAGACTACGAGCAGTACTTC; CDR3: CASSPIPLDYEQYF
size: -; J: TRBJ2-1; V: TRBV6-1; D: TRBD2; length: 12; DNA: TGTGCCACCAAGACTAGCTGGGATGAGCAGTTCTTC; CDR3: CATKTSWDEQFF
size: many; J: TRBJ2-6; V: TRBV28; D: -; length: 15; DNA: TGTGCCAGCAGTGGGGTGATCCCGGGGGCCAACGTCCTGACTTTC; CDR3: CASSGVIPGANVLTF
size: many; J: TRBJ2-7; V: TRBV30; D: -; length: 13; DNA: TGTGCCTGTACCCGGACGCCCACCTACGAGCAGTACTTC; CDR3: CACTRTPTYEQYF